This T cell receptor beta chain was sequenced in a study of blood T cells in healthy people across ages. The CDR3 spans 16 residues. The V end lost 0 bases, the J end lost 3 bases, and 11 bases lay between the germline ends. Germline V gene lookup returns CDR1 MGHRA and CDR2 YSYEKL. The authors ran a second PCR of about 7 to 11 cycles using a sample-barcoded 5' primer and a J-beta primer mix. TCRdb called the 5' RACE reads again in MiXCR, with one record for every CDR3 protein. Of approximately 800,000 distinct CDR3 sequences in the sample, around half were seen once. This TCR was sampled from a man at least 80 years old in good health. Sequenced sample: blood. This chain links TRBV4-1 with TRBJ1-4, with no clear D. The CDR3 sequence: CASSQDWSGSNEKLFF. The CDR3, as DNA: TGCGCCAGCAGCCAAGATTGGAGCGGGTCTAATGAAAAACTGTTTTTT.